This TCR beta chain comes out of a study of blood T cells in healthy people across ages. Study conclusions and caveats: The fall in TCR beta diversity per million T cells was roughly linear with age.

A J-beta primer mix and a sample-barcoded 5' primer were used in a second PCR of roughly 6 to 12 cycles. TCRdb itself ran the 5' RACE reads through MiXCR, one entry per CDR3 protein. The sample holds 1.5 million to 2 million distinct CDR3 sequences, about 35% seen once. In regard to this clonotype: Its antigen remains unknown.

CDR3 length: 15 amino acids. The V gene's germline CDR1 is SGDLS and CDR2 YYNGEE. With 0 bases removed from V and 4 bases from J, the gap between germline ends came to 11 bases. The sequencing input was blood. This receptor was taken from a woman aged 25 to 39 in good health. The genes are TRBV9 and TRBJ2-1; the D gene is possibly TRBD2 (6 bases). DNA for the CDR3: TGTGCCAGCAGCGTAGAGACTAGGGGATACAATGAGCAGTTCTTC. Amino acids: CASSVETRGYNEQFF.